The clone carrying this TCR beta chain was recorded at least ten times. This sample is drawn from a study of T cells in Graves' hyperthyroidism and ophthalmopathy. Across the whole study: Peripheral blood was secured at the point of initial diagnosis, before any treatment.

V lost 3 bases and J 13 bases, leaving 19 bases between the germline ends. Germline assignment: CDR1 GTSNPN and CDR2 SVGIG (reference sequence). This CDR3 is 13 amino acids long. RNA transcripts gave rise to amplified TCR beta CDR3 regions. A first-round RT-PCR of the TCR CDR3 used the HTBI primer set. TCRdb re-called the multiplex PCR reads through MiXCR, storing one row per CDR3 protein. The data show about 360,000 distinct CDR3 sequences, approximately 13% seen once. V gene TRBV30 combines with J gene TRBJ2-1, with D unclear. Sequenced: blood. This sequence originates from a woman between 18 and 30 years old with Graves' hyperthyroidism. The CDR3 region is CAWSPGPATIQFF. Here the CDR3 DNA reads TGTGCCTGGAGCCCCGGCCCGGCAACTATTCAGTTCTTC.